This T cell receptor beta chain comes out of a study of T-cell memory formation after mild COVID-19. The CDR3 sequence is 15 residues long. The germline CDR1 and CDR2 sequences are LGHNA and YNFKEQ. V trimming: 0 bases; J trimming: 4 bases; junction bases outside the gene matches: 3. TCRdb independently ran MiXCR on the 5' RACE reads; one entry per CDR3 protein. The table records around 320,000 distinct CDR3 sequences, roughly 13% of them present only once. The study, taken as a whole, reports: Nothing showed for sure that second-wave clones peaking on day 37 were SARS-CoV-2 specific.

A few counts support this clonotype. As yet, its antigen is unknown. The clonotype was recovered from a man between 18 and 29 years old who had mild COVID-19 (a few samples of this study predate the infection). Cell type and time point are not known. The sequencing sample was made of PBMCs or a T cell subset sorted from them (not recorded which). The chain joins TRBV4-2 to TRBJ2-1, with 7 bases aligning to TRBD1. The CDR3 nucleotides read TGTGCCAGCAGCCAAGAGGGGGACAGATACAATGAGCAGTTCTTC. This translates into CASSQEGDRYNEQFF.